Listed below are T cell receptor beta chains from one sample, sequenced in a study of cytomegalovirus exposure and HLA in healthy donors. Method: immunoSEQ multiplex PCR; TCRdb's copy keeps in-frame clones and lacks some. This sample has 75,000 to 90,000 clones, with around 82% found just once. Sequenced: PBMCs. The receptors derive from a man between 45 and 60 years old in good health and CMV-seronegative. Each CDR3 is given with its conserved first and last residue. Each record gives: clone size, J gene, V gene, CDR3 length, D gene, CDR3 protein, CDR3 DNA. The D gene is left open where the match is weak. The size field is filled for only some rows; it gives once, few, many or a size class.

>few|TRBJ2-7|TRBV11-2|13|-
CASTPQGLYEQYF
TGTGCCAGCACCCCCCAGGGCCTCTACGAGCAGTACTTC
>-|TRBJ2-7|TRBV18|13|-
CASSPDNSYEQYF
TGTGCCAGCTCACCGGACAACTCCTACGAGCAGTACTTC
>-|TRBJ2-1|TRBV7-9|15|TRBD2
CASSLGGASYNEQFF
TGTGCCAGCAGTCTCGGGGGGGCCTCCTACAATGAGCAGTTCTTC
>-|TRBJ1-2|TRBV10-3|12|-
CAVWGGIGGYTF
TGTGCCGTCTGGGGGGGGATCGGTGGCTACACCTTC
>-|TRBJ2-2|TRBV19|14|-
CASTYSGASGELFF
TGTGCCAGTACCTATTCTGGTGCGTCCGGGGAGCTGTTTTTT
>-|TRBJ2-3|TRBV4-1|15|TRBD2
CASSQESSGTDTQYF
TGCGCCAGCAGCCAAGAATCTAGCGGGACAGATACGCAGTATTTT
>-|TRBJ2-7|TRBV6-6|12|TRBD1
CASRGQGYEQYF
TGTGCCAGCAGGGGACAGGGCTACGAGCAGTACTTC
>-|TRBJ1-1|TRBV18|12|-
CASSPMNTEAFF
TGTGCCAGCTCACCCATGAACACTGAAGCTTTCTTT
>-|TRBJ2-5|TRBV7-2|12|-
CASSLVRGTQYF
TGTGCCAGCAGCTTAGTACGGGGGACCCAGTACTTC
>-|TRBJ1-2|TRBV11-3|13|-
CASSLIGFGGYTF
TGTGCCAGCAGCTTAATCGGGTTCGGCGGCTACACCTTC
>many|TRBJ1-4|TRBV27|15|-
CASSLQAATNEKLFF
TGTGCCAGCAGTTTACAGGCCGCAACTAATGAAAAACTGTTTTTT
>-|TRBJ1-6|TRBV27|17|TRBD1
CASSKPQDRVRNSPLHF
TGTGCCAGCAGCAAGCCCCAGGACAGGGTTAGAAATTCACCCCTCCACTTT
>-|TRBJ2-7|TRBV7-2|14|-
CASSLSGQPYEQYF
TGTGCCAGCAGCCTGAGCGGACAGCCCTACGAGCAGTACTTC
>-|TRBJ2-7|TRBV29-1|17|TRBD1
CSVEGETGTYSSYEQYF
TGCAGCGTTGAAGGGGAGACAGGGACCTATAGCTCCTACGAGCAGTACTTC
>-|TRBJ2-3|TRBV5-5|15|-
CASSPQRVEIDTQYF
TGTGCCAGCAGCCCACAGCGGGTAGAGATAGATACGCAGTATTTT
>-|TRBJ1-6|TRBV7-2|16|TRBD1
CASSQGQVARNSPLHF
TGTGCCAGCAGTCAGGGACAGGTAGCTCGGAATTCACCCCTCCACTTT